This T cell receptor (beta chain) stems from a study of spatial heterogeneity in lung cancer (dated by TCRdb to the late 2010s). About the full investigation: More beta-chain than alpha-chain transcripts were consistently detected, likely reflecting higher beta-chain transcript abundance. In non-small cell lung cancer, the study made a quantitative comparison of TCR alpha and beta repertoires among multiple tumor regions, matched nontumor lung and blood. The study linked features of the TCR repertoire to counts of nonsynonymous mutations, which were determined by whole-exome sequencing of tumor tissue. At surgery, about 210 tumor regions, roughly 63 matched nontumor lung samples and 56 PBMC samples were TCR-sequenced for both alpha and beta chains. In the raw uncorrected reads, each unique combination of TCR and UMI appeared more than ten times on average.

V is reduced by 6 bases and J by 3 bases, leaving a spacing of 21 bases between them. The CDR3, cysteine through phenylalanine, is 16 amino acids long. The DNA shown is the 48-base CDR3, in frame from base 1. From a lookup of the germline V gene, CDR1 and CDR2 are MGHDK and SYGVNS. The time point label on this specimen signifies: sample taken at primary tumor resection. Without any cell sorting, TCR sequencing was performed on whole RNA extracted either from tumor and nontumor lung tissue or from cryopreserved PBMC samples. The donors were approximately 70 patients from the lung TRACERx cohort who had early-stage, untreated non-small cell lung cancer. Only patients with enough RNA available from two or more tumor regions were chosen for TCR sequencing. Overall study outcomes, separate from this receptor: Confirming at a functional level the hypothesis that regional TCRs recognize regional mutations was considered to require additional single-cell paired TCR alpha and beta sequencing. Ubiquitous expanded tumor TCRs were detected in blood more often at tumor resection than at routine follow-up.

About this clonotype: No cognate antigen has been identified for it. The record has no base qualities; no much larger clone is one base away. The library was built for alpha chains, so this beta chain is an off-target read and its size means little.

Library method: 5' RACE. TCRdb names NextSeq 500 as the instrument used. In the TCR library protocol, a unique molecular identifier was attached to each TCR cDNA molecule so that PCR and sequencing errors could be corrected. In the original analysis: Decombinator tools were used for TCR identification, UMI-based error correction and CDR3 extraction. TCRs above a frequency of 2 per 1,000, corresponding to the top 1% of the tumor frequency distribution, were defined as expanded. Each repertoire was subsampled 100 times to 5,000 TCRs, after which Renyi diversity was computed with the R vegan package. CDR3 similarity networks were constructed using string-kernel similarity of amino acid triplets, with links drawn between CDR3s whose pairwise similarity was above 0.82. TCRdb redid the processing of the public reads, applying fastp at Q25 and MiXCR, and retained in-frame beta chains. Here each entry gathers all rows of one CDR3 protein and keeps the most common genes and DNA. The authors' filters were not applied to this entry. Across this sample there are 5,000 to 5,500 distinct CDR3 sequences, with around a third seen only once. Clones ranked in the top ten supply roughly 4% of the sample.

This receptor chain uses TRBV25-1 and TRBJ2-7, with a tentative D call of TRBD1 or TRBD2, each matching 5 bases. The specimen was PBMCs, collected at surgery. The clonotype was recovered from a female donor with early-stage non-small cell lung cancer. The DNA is TGTGCCAGCAGGGGGATAGGGGCAGCGGTGGGCTACGAGCAGTACTTC. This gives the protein CASRGIGAAVGYEQYF.